The next 16 T cell receptor beta chains were all read from a single sample in a study of T cells in Graves' hyperthyroidism and ophthalmopathy. Authors of the study amplified TCR beta CDR3 regions from RNA transcripts. HTBI primers drove first-round RT-PCR of the TCR CDR3. TCRdb reprocessed the multiplex PCR reads via MiXCR and lists one record per CDR3 protein. Of hundreds of thousands of distinct CDR3 sequences in the sample, roughly 25% were seen once. Sequencing was carried out using blood. These receptors were obtained from a man over 45 with Graves' hyperthyroidism.

This chain uses TRBV7-2 with TRBJ2-4; D is tentatively TRBD1 or TRBD2 (5 bases each). The germline CDR1 and CDR2 sequences are SGHTA and FQGNSA. The CDR3 spans 18 residues. V shed 2 bases and J shed 4 bases, with 21 bases lying between them. CDR3 coding DNA: TGTGCCAGCAGCTTACCGACCCGAGAGGGGAACCTAAAAAACATTCAGTACTTC. This gives the protein CASSLPTREGNLKNIQYF.

The J gene is TRBJ1-1, the V gene TRBV10-2; D gene unclear. Germline-derived CDR1 and CDR2 are WSHSY and SAAADI. The CDR3 loop spans 9 amino acids. Trimming took off 6 bases at V and 7 bases at J, with 3 bases between the two ends. In nucleotides, the CDR3 is TGCGCCAGCAGAAGTGAAGCTTTCTTT. Protein: CASRSEAFF.

V and J are TRBV6-2 or TRBV6-3 and TRBJ2-1; TRBD1 might be the D (6 bases). V was cut by 8 bases and J by 5 bases, with 16 bases left in between. The germline gives CDR1 MNHEY, CDR2 SVGEGT. This CDR3 is 14 amino acids long. The CDR3 is CASGPGEIDNEQFF. The CDR3 bases are TGTGCCAGCGGTCCAGGGGAGATAGACAATGAGCAGTTCTTC.

This chain joins TRBV7-9 and TRBJ2-1, with D possibly matching TRBD2 (5 bases). The length of the CDR3 is 15 residues. Trimming removed 0 bases at V and 7 bases at J, with 13 bases between. Germline V gene lookup returns CDR1 SEHNR and CDR2 FQNEAQ (reference sequence). In DNA, the CDR3 is TGTGCCAGCAGCTTAGCGCTATGGCGGGCTAATGAGCAGTTCTTC. Translating gives CASSLALWRANEQFF.

The CDR3 is CASSSNNYGYTF. The DNA for the CDR3 is TGTGCCAGCAGCTCTAACAACTATGGCTACACCTTC. The chain employs TRBV9 and TRBJ1-2, with D hard to call. Germline V gives CDR1 SGDLS, CDR2 YYNGEE. The CDR3 spans 12 residues. With 4 bases removed from V and 2 bases from J, the gap between germline ends came to 6 bases.

The gene calls are TRBV24-1 and TRBJ2-2; D is ambiguous. CDR3 length equals 12 residues. Germline CDR1 reads KGHDR; CDR2 reads SFDVKD. V shed 4 bases and J shed 6 bases, with 5 bases lying between them. The CDR3 DNA is TGTGCCACCAGTGACTTGGCCGGGGAGCTGTTTTTT. This codes for CATSDLAGELFF.

This clonotype has at least ten counts. The CDR3 bases are TGTGCCAGCAGTTTAGGGGGGGAAGACACTGAAGCTTTCTTT. Its protein product is CASSLGGEDTEAFF. The rearrangement uses TRBV12-3 or TRBV12-4 and TRBJ1-1; weak D call: TRBD1 (5 bases). The CDR3 runs to 14 residues. V dropped 1 base and J dropped 3 bases, with 9 bases sitting between them.

This clonotype was seen at least ten times. The CDR3: CSARGLDNQETQYF. The CDR3 DNA sequence: TGCAGTGCTAGAGGGCTCGACAACCAAGAGACCCAGTACTTC. This chain connects TRBV20-1 to TRBJ2-5; D is uncertain. This CDR3 region has 14 residues. The germline V gene encodes CDR1 DFQATT and CDR2 SNEGSKA (reference sequence). Trimming took off 1 base at V and 0 bases at J, with 9 bases between the two ends.

Here the CDR3 reads CASSWDRGLETQYF. DNA for the CDR3: TGTGCCAGCAGCTGGGACAGGGGGCTGGAGACCCAGTACTTC. V and J are TRBV5-6 and TRBJ2-5; 12 positions match TRBD1. V lost 3 bases, J lost 5 bases, and 2 bases stayed unmatched. CDR1 is SGHDT, CDR2 YYEEEE, per germline. CDR3 length: 14 residues.

V is TRBV6-1 and J is TRBJ2-3, with D possibly TRBD2 on 6 matching bases. This CDR3 has 14 residues. CDR1 is MNHNS and CDR2 is SASEGT in the germline V gene. With 10 bases removed from V and 8 bases from J, the gap between germline ends came to 22 bases. CDR3 region: CATATGGNRGTQYF. The CDR3 region has the DNA TGTGCCACCGCAACTGGGGGGAATCGGGGTACGCAGTATTTT.

This clonotype occurred many times. The chain has TRBV11-2 and TRBJ2-3, with 9 positions matching TRBD2. Germline assignment: CDR1 SGHAT and CDR2 FQNNGV. With 4 bases clipped from V and 4 bases from J, the junction kept 15 bases outside the gene matches. The CDR3 totals 18 residues. CDR3 protein: CASSYPLSGRGSPDTQYF. As DNA, the CDR3 is TGTGCCAGCAGCTACCCCCTTAGCGGGAGAGGTTCCCCAGATACGCAGTATTTT.

The V call is TRBV5-1, the J call TRBJ1-1; no firm D call. Trimming pared 4 bases from V and 6 bases from J, leaving 19 bases between. Germline CDR1 reads SGHRS; CDR2 reads YFSETQ. The CDR3 extends over 15 amino acids. The CDR3 DNA is TGCGCCAGCAGCAACGGGCGCCGGGATACGGCTGAAGCTTTCTTT. This codes for CASSNGRRDTAEAFF.

The gene calls are TRBV6-1 and TRBJ1-1; D might be TRBD1 (6 bases). CDR3 length: 15 residues. Trimming removed 5 bases from V and 2 bases from J, with 15 bases in between. Germline values: CDR1 MNHNS, CDR2 SASEGT. The DNA for the CDR3 is TGTGCCAGCAGTCAAACAGGGTACTCAAACACTGAAGCTTTCTTT. The encoded protein is CASSQTGYSNTEAFF.

The gene calls are TRBV20-1 and TRBJ1-3; D may be TRBD1 (5 bases). V was cut by 2 bases and J by 3 bases, with 5 bases left in between. CDR1 and CDR2 from the germline V gene are DFQATT and SNEGSKA (reference sequence). This CDR3 has 12 amino acids. CDR3 nucleotides: TGCAGTGCTAGACAGGGTGGAAACACCATATATTTT. Protein: CSARQGGNTIYF.

The table lists this clonotype with many counts. The CDR3 nucleotides are TGTGCCAGCAGCCATAGCGGGAGACGCTACGAGCAGTACTTC. This codes for CASSHSGRRYEQYF. The rearrangement uses TRBV7-8 and TRBJ2-7; 9 bases line up with TRBD2. Germline loops: CDR1 SGHVS, CDR2 FQNEAQ. CDR3 length: 14 residues. J gave up 3 bases and V 5 bases, and 5 bases lay outside the gene matches. The full variable domain, in which reference TRBV7-8 and TRBJ2-7 provide the parts outside the CDR3, is GAGVSQSPRYKVAKRGQDVALRCDPISGHVSLFWYQQALGQGPEFLTYFQNEAQLDKSGLPSDRFFAERPEGSVSTLKIQRTQQEDSAVYLCASSHSGRRYEQYFGPGTRLTVT.

At least ten counts were recorded for this clonotype. The V and J genes are TRBV18 and TRBJ2-5; weak D call: TRBD2 (6 bases). The germline CDR1 and CDR2 sequences are KGHSH and LQKENI. The germline V and J ends were trimmed by 2 bases and 4 bases, with 14 bases remaining between them. The CDR3 is 15 amino acids. CDR3: CASSPSGGIRETQYF. The CDR3 bases are TGTGCCAGCTCACCAAGCGGCGGGATAAGAGAGACCCAGTACTTC.